Listed below are T cell receptor beta chains from one sample, sequenced in a study of T cell responses to AZD1222 COVID-19 vaccine. The assay was immunoSEQ multiplex PCR, and TCRdb's table has in-frame clones only and misses some. Among around 170,000 clones, around nine tenths were seen once, and the ten largest hold approximately 10%. Material: peripheral blood, obtained 28 days after the second AZD1222 dose. These receptors were collected from an adult who received the AZD1222 COVID-19 vaccine. Each CDR3 is given with its conserved first and last residue.

V gene,J gene,CDR3 protein
TRBV18,TRBJ2-7,CASSPRAGDSTYEQYF
TRBV27,TRBJ1-2,CASSPAGRSNYGYTF
TRBV4-1,TRBJ1-2,CASSQYYRTPGGYTF
TRBV4-2,TRBJ1-1,CASSQDGQGREAFF
TRBV3-1/TRBV3-2,TRBJ1-6,CASSRAPGHEGPLHF
TRBV6-5,TRBJ2-7,CATNPRTGGAVEQYF
TRBV5-6,TRBJ2-2,CASSKVTGELFF
TRBV28,TRBJ2-7,CASSTLAGAVLTYEQYF
TRBV6-1,TRBJ1-2,CASSEGAPGQVGANYGYTF
TRBV5-1,TRBJ2-7,CASSLGTEIPPYEQYF
TRBV6-5,TRBJ1-1,CASSYGMNTEAFF
TRBV24-1,TRBJ2-1,CATSDLGTSNNEQFF
TRBV7-3,TRBJ1-5,CASSLLGDRGGNQPQHF
TRBV5-1,TRBJ1-3,CASSKQSPSGNTIYF
TRBV29-1,TRBJ1-1,CSVGGAQMNTEAFF
TRBV12-3/TRBV12-4,TRBJ1-5,CASSSPGAGPQHF
TRBV10-1,TRBJ2-3,CASSEPTSGGTTDTQYF
TRBV7-9,TRBJ1-2,CASSSFTDTYGYTF
TRBV3-1/TRBV3-2,TRBJ1-1,CASSVRGQNTEAFF
TRBV20-1,TRBJ1-1,CSARVSYEAFF
TRBV30,TRBJ1-2,CAWSSTGLGGYTF
TRBV12-3/TRBV12-4,TRBJ2-1,CASSYGFYEQFF
TRBV6-5,TRBJ1-5,CASGESQNQPQHF
TRBV5-6,TRBJ1-2,CASSFRGGAGYGYTF
TRBV7-9,TRBJ1-2,CASSWDSIRAGYTF
TRBV5-1,TRBJ2-7,CASSRGTGRVGEQYF
TRBV5-8,TRBJ1-5,CASSSGQYQPQHF
TRBV21-1,TRBJ2-1,CASSKSRDRVYNEQFF
TRBV29-1,TRBJ2-7,CSVARAGGRYEQYF
TRBV18,TRBJ1-3,CASSQWKDPDSGNTIYF
TRBV11-2,TRBJ2-7,CASSWDRGRYEQYF
TRBV19,TRBJ2-1,CASGRGFEQFF
TRBV18,TRBJ2-5,CASSTEGKETQYF
TRBV28,TRBJ1-1,CASSSRRNTEAFF
TRBV11-2,TRBJ2-3,CASSLGGGREITDTQYF
TRBV28,TRBJ1-6,CASRGRSSYNSPLHF